The entry below describes one T cell receptor beta chain. In this sample, this clone turned up a few times. Its antigen is not yet known. No base quality values were provided; no much bigger clone lies one nucleotide off. Library creation used the immunoSEQ multiplex PCR assay. To provide template for TCR sequencing, every sample had RNA extracted and reverse transcribed into cDNA. First-strand cDNA was synthesized using SuperScript III with a 2:1 mix of oligo-dT and random hexamers. A synthetic immune receptor repertoire was used to assess amplification bias, and residual bias was removed computationally. The paper's processing steps were these. Raw reads were preprocessed for error removal, and CDR3 was defined according to IMGT conventions as running from the conserved cysteine to phenylalanine. Clonality was calculated as 1 minus Shannon entropy normalized by log2 of the number of productive unique TCRs. Scalp TCRbeta sequences were cross-referenced with sorted blood CD4 and CD8 repertoires so that the CD4 or CD8 identity of scalp clones could be inferred. As stored in TCRdb, this immuneACCESS dataset retains in-frame rearrangements with V and J assigned. A fraction of the clones does not appear; measured against another copy, unresolved V genes explain less than half of the discrepancy, and the remainder lacks a known reason. Clone size and V and J calls were adopted from that table, with D and trimming inferred from the DNA. The sample profile shows approximately 180,000 clones; 60% of them were found once. Of the sample, around 0.92% falls within the top ten clones.

The entry originates in a study of CD8+ T cells in alopecia areata (dated by TCRdb to the late 2010s). Concerning the study at large: The treated patients took part in an open-label pilot trial in which moderate-to-severe alopecia areata was treated with oral tofacitinib at 5 to 10 mg twice daily. High-throughput TCRbeta sequencing was used to examine T cell clonal expansion in alopecia areata in both the C3H/HeJ mouse model and human patients. Tofacitinib-treated patients had biopsies at baseline and at 4 and 24 weeks of treatment, with a later scalp biopsy in several patients. Amplification of TCRbeta CDR3 regions was done by immunoSEQ multiplex PCR using 35 Vbeta forward primers and 13 Jbeta reverse primers. In treated patients, disease severity was measured using the SALT score, which gives the percentage of scalp surface area affected. On the human side, TCRbeta sequencing was run on scalp tissue and on sorted CD4+ and CD8+ peripheral blood T cells from healthy controls and from alopecia areata patients with either patchy or totalis/universalis disease. Scalp clonality was compared among normal scalp (n=4), patchy alopecia areata scalp (n=8), and alopecia totalis/universalis scalp (n=8). Patients stayed on tofacitinib for 6 to 18 months and then had 6 months of follow-up off drug so that delayed response and recurrence could be assessed. RNA was obtained with the PAXgene miRNA kit for fixed scalp, the miRNeasy kit for PBMCs, and the RNeasy kit for mouse skin. Results the study describes overall, beyond this receptor: Compared with normal scalp, lesional scalp had higher clonality and more expanded CD8+ clones, particularly in alopecia totalis/universalis, a pattern that suggests antigenic drive. Shared TCR sequences between patients were less evident than in mice, which may be partly attributable to HLA diversity in the patient population. Unlike mouse skin, where gammadelta T cells dominate, normal human skin contains resident alphabeta T cells that get sequenced too, which complicates analysis of the scalp TCR repertoire. During tofacitinib treatment, many expanded lesional clones stuck around in both scalp and blood, and this persistence may partly explain why relapse happens after treatment is stopped. Because the treated cohort was small and included a single nonresponder, larger studies are needed to assess links between baseline CD8+ expansion and response. Scalp clonality and the number of expanded CD8+ clones among the top 100 scalp clones were significantly decreased by tofacitinib.

The germline V gene yields SGHTA for CDR1 and FQGNSA for CDR2. From cysteine to phenylalanine, the CDR3 is 18 amino acids long. Here the CDR3 DNA is all that survives: 54 bases in frame from base 1. Trimming removed 2 bases from V and 2 bases from J; the gene matches leave 11 bases unexplained. The meaning of the sample's time point label: around 22 weeks on oral tofacitinib. The sample's treatment or condition label, decoded: oral pan-JAK inhibitor, 5-10 mg twice daily. Lesional scalp punch biopsies and peripheral blood were obtained from alopecia areata patients. After PBMCs were isolated by density centrifugation and stained for CD3, CD4 and CD8, a FACSAria was used to sort CD4+ and CD8+ T cells.

Sequenced here: CD4+ T cells sorted from blood, sampled at week 24, from a patient treated with tofacitinib. This TCR was sampled from a human donor with alopecia areata. The chain links TRBV7-2 with TRBJ2-3, with 9 bases in between that match TRBD2. CDR3 loop: CASSLSRAGGIPTDTQYF. The DNA reads TGTGCCAGCAGCTTAAGTCGAGCGGGGGGTATTCCCACAGATACGCAGTATTTT. With the portions outside the CDR3 filled from the reference TRBV7-2 and TRBJ2-3 genes, the complete variable region becomes GAGVSQSPSNKVTEKGKDVELRCDPISGHTALYWYRQSLGQGLEFLIYFQGNSAPDKSGLPSDRFSAERTGGSVSTLTIQRTQQEDSAVYLCASSLSRAGGIPTDTQYFGPGTRLTVL.